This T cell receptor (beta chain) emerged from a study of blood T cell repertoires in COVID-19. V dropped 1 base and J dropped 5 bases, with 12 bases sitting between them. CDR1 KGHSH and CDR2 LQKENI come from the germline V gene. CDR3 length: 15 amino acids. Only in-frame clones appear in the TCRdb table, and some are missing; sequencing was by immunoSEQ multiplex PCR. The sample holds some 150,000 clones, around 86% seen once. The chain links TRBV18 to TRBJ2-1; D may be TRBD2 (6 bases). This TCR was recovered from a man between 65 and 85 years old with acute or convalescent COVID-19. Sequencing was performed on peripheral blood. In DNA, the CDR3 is TGTGCCAGCTCACCACTTAGCGGTCTTAACAATGAGCAGTTCTTC. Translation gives CASSPLSGLNNEQFF.